This record concerns one T cell receptor beta chain sequence. Its antigen is currently unknown. The sample is drawn from a study of tumor-infiltrating lymphocytes in glioblastoma multiforme. General study findings and limits: Detected clone frequencies may not reflect cell counts, being RNA-based. TCR plus mutation findings rest on a single glioblastoma patient.

Three nested ARM-PCR rounds with V-beta and C-beta primers built TCRB libraries. TCRB-specific cDNA synthesis used 0.4 to 0.55 ug of total RNA. TCRdb independently ran MiXCR on the multiplex PCR reads; one entry per CDR3 protein. This sample has 15,000 or so distinct CDR3 sequences, with 65% to 80% found just once. In germline, CDR1 is DFQATT, CDR2 SNEGSKA (reference sequence). The CDR3 has 11 residues. V dropped 8 bases and J dropped 1 base, with 8 bases sitting between them. The chain has TRBV20-1 and TRBJ1-1, with unresolved D. The sequenced material came from brain tumor tissue. The receptor's source is a male donor with glioblastoma. CDR3 sequence: CSPRRNTEAFF. The CDR3 region has the DNA TGCAGTCCACGGCGGAACACTGAAGCTTTCTTT.